A single sample is the source of the 27 T cell receptor beta chains below, sequenced in a study of shared clonotypes between healthy human individuals. Selected positively for CCR7 and CD45RO-negative, naive CD8 cells excluded terminally differentiated effector memory CD45RA+ cells. The repertoire was sequenced with immunoSEQ multiplex PCR; TCRdb's copy has only in-frame clones and lacks some. The sample consists of some 2.1 million clones, just over 90% of them appearing once. Sequencing was performed on naive CD8+ T cells from PBMCs. The receptors originated from a young man in good health. Some clones in this sample may be carry-over from other donors' samples.

This clone was seen just once. This chain connects TRBV7-3 to TRBJ2-7, with D tentatively TRBD2 (5 bases). Germline V CDR1 and CDR2: SGHTA, FQGTGA. This CDR3 has 17 amino acids. With 5 bases removed from V and 2 bases from J, the gap between germline ends came to 22 bases. CDR3 bases: TGTGCCAGCAGCCAGCTCTACGTAGAGCGGACCCCCTACGAGCAGTACTTC. This codes for CASSQLYVERTPYEQYF.

J is TRBJ2-5 and V is TRBV11-2; D remains unclear. Per the germline V gene, CDR1 is SGHAT and CDR2 is FQNNGV. This CDR3 spans 13 amino acids. Trimming removed 3 bases from V and 4 bases from J, with 9 bases in between. CDR3 region: CASSFSSGETQYF. The CDR3 DNA is TGTGCCAGCAGCTTCTCTTCGGGAGAGACCCAGTACTTC.

The CDR3 DNA sequence: TGCGCCAGCAGCCTGCGAGGGAGGGGGACTGAAGCTTTCTTT. Residues: CASSLRGRGTEAFF. The V call is TRBV4-1, the J call TRBJ1-1, with D maybe TRBD1 (6 bases). The CDR3 totals 14 residues. Germline loops: CDR1 MGHRA, CDR2 YSYEKL. V lost 4 bases to trimming and J lost 5 bases, with 14 bases between them.

Worth noting for this clone: The sample carries other DNA sequences with the same CDR3. V gene TRBV27 combines with J gene TRBJ2-6; no clear D. Germline lookup yields CDR1 MNHEY and CDR2 SMNVEV (reference sequence). This CDR3 has 14 amino acids. V lost 5 bases and J 1 base, leaving 6 bases between the germline ends. The CDR3 reads CASSPSSGANVLTF. The CDR3, as DNA: TGTGCCAGCAGTCCGTCTTCTGGGGCCAACGTCCTGACTTTC.

V is TRBV4-3 and J is TRBJ2-7; TRBD2 is a possible D gene (5 bases). The germline V and J ends were trimmed by 2 bases and 3 bases, with 8 bases remaining between them. Germline assignment: CDR1 LGHNA and CDR2 YSLEER. The CDR3 has 13 residues. The CDR3 loop is CASSQSRDYEQYF. CDR3 nucleotides: TGCGCCAGCAGCCAATCTCGGGACTACGAGCAGTACTTC.

J is TRBJ2-7 and V is TRBV28; 11 positions agree with TRBD2. V lost 5 bases, J lost 2 bases, and 14 bases stayed unmatched. This CDR3 contains 18 residues. Per germline, CDR1 MDHEN and CDR2 SYDVKM. The CDR3 protein is CASSPRMAGTSGTYEQYF. The CDR3 region has the DNA TGTGCCAGCAGTCCACGGATGGCGGGGACTAGCGGAACCTACGAGCAGTACTTC.

This chain links TRBV5-1 with TRBJ2-7, with 7 nucleotides matching TRBD2. There are 16 residues in the CDR3. Unmatched junction bases numbered 9, after V lost 3 bases and J lost 0 bases. Germline CDR1 is SGHRS and CDR2 is YFSETQ. CDR3 in amino acids: CASSSGWRESSYEQYF. The CDR3 DNA reads as TGCGCCAGCAGCTCGGGGTGGCGGGAGAGCTCCTACGAGCAGTACTTC.

This chain uses TRBV10-1 with TRBJ2-2; 9 bases map to TRBD2. CDR1 and CDR2 from the germline V gene are WNHNN and SYGVQD (reference sequence). The J segment lost 4 bases and the V segment lost 7 bases, leaving 13 bases of the junction unmatched. CDR3 length: 17 residues. Here the CDR3 DNA reads TGCGCCAGCACCCCCCCCGTAGCGGGAGTTGTCACCGGGGAGCTGTTTTTT. It is translated as CASTPPVAGVVTGELFF.

This clone came up once. The V gene is TRBV7-8, the J gene TRBJ1-1; D remains unclear. V gave up 1 base and J gave up 4 bases, with 16 bases separating them. Per germline, CDR1 SGHVS and CDR2 FQNEAQ. The CDR3 totals 16 residues. The CDR3 nucleotides are TGTGCCAGCAGCTTAGTCGGGCGGGAAGGTAGCACTGAAGCTTTCTTT. Translating gives CASSLVGREGSTEAFF.

The gene calls are TRBV9 and TRBJ2-5; the D gene could be TRBD1 or TRBD2 (7 bases each). This CDR3 contains 15 residues. V dropped 4 bases and J dropped 4 bases, with 17 bases sitting between them. Germline loops: CDR1 SGDLS, CDR2 YYNGEE. The CDR3 protein is CASSSEGRGRETQYF. The CDR3 coding sequence is TGTGCCAGCAGCTCCGAGGGGAGGGGGCGAGAGACCCAGTACTTC.

V is TRBV5-1 and J is TRBJ2-2; maybe TRBD2 (5 bases). This CDR3 has 14 amino acids. V was pared by 0 bases and J by 6 bases, with 9 bases between. CDR1 and CDR2 from the germline V gene are SGHRS and YFSETQ. The CDR3 DNA reads TGCGCCAGCAGCTTGGTACGGGGAGCCGGGGAGCTGTTTTTT. Translating gives CASSLVRGAGELFF.

The V call is TRBV6-1, the J call TRBJ1-2; D is ambiguous. The CDR3 has 11 residues. Deletions cut 2 bases from V and 9 bases from J, with 7 bases between. Germline V gene lookup returns CDR1 MNHNS and CDR2 SASEGT. The CDR3 bases are TGTGCCAGCAGTGAAAGTGGACGCTACACCTTC. Amino acids: CASSESGRYTF.

The V and J genes are TRBV29-1 and TRBJ2-7, with 7 nucleotides matching TRBD1. The V gene end was trimmed by 8 bases and the J gene end by 4 bases; junction bases not matched to a gene: 8. The V gene's germline CDR1 is SQVTM and CDR2 ANQGSEA. There are 12 residues in the CDR3. The CDR3 protein is CSPTGQLYEQYF. CDR3 nucleotides: TGCAGCCCCACGGGACAGCTATACGAGCAGTACTTC.

CDR3 protein: CASSPPPSQGEETQYF. The CDR3 coding sequence is TGTGCCAGCAGCCCCCCCCCGTCTCAAGGGGAAGAGACCCAGTACTTC. The chain links TRBV7-9 to TRBJ2-5; a weak D match, TRBD1 (5 bases). Germline values: CDR1 SEHNR, CDR2 FQNEAQ (reference sequence). The ends were cut back, 5 bases at V and 3 bases at J, with 19 bases in the middle. The length of the CDR3 is 16 residues.

This chain connects TRBV5-6 to TRBJ2-7, with 8 bases matching TRBD1. The CDR3 contains 15 residues. Per germline, CDR1 SGHDT and CDR2 YYEEEE. Trimming removed 4 bases from V and 3 bases from J; junction bases left unmatched: 9. In DNA form, the CDR3 reads TGTGCCAGCAGCCCGAGGGGGACAGGAATCTACGAGCAGTACTTC. Translating gives CASSPRGTGIYEQYF.

V and J are TRBV6-1 and TRBJ1-1, with a weak D call TRBD1 (5 bases). Per germline, CDR1 MNHNS and CDR2 SASEGT. Trimming took 8 bases from V and 4 from J, leaving 17 bases between them. CDR3 length: 14 amino acids. CDR3 in DNA: TGTGCCAGCCAGGCTCGGGGGGGTCGCACTGAAGCTTTCTTT. Amino acid sequence: CASQARGGRTEAFF.

Note on this clone: The sample contains more than one DNA sequence encoding this CDR3. The rearrangement uses TRBV27 and TRBJ2-7, with D perhaps matching TRBD1 (6 bases). With 2 bases removed from V and 1 base from J, the gap between germline ends came to 6 bases. The CDR3 has 13 amino acids. The germline V gene encodes CDR1 MNHEY and CDR2 SMNVEV (reference sequence). CDR3 sequence (DNA): TGTGCCAGCAGTTTAGACAGGTCCTACGAGCAGTACTTC. It yields the protein CASSLDRSYEQYF.

The rearrangement links TRBV5-1 to TRBJ2-3; either TRBD1 or TRBD2 may supply D (5 bases each). This CDR3 is 15 amino acids long. Germline V gene sequence: CDR1 SGHRS, CDR2 YFSETQ. V was cut by 0 bases and J by 1 base, with 9 bases left in between. CDR3 sequence (DNA): TGCGCCAGCAGCTTGGCTCGAGGGGGCACAGATACGCAGTATTTT. Translating gives CASSLARGGTDTQYF.

This chain links TRBV29-1 with TRBJ2-4; D remains unclear. The CDR3 is made up of 17 amino acids. V gave up 0 bases and J gave up 0 bases, with 15 bases separating them. Germline loops: CDR1 SQVTM, CDR2 ANQGSEA. CDR3 DNA sequence: TGCAGCGTTGAAGATCTGGCCGGCAGACTAGCCAAAAACATTCAGTACTTC. Protein sequence: CSVEDLAGRLAKNIQYF.

A word on this clone: The same CDR3 arises from other DNA sequences in this sample as well. This sequence joins TRBV5-1 and TRBJ1-1, with TRBD1 identical over 9 bases. CDR3 length equals 14 residues. The ends lost 3 bases at V and 2 bases at J; junction bases unmatched: 2. The germline CDR1 and CDR2 sequences are SGHRS and YFSETQ. The CDR3 DNA sequence: TGCGCCAGCAGCTCGGGACAGGGCAACACTGAAGCTTTCTTT. It yields the protein CASSSGQGNTEAFF.

This chain joins TRBV16 and TRBJ1-3; no firm D call. The CDR3 covers 16 residues. Germline CDR1 and CDR2: KGHSY and FQNENV. The V and J ends lost 1 base and 0 bases respectively, with 10 bases between them. This CDR3 reads CASSQYTRSSGNTIYF. CDR3 in DNA: TGTGCCAGCAGCCAATACACGAGGAGCTCTGGAAACACCATATATTTT.

The chain couples TRBV21-1 to TRBJ2-1; TRBD2 is the table's D call, not checked against the DNA. TRBV21-1 is a listed pseudogene. This CDR3 is 13 amino acids long. CDR3 region: CATNWSSYNEQFF. In DNA form, the CDR3 reads TGTGCCACCAACTGGAGCTCCTACAATGAGCAGTTCTTC.

The V and J genes are TRBV9 and TRBJ2-3; the D gene is possibly TRBD1 (5 bases). With 4 bases removed from V and 0 bases from J, the gap between germline ends came to 9 bases. Looked up from germline, CDR1 is SGDLS and CDR2 is YYNGEE. This CDR3 region has 14 residues. CDR3 region: CASSRGFSTDTQYF. The DNA for the CDR3 is TGTGCCAGCAGCAGGGGCTTCAGCACAGATACGCAGTATTTT.

The chain uses TRBV7-9 and TRBJ2-7; 7 positions match TRBD1. CDR1 SEHNR and CDR2 FQNEAQ come from the germline V gene (reference sequence). The V gene end was trimmed by 4 bases and the J gene end by 6 bases; junction bases not matched to a gene: 12. This CDR3 has 15 residues. CDR3 DNA: TGTGCCAGCAGCTCCATTCCAGGGGGTCTGGGCGAGCAGTACTTC. This sequence encodes CASSSIPGGLGEQYF.

The chain has TRBV4-1 and TRBJ1-3, with 7 bases fitting TRBD1. The CDR3 spans 16 residues. Trimming at V came to 4 bases and at J to 4 bases, leaving 10 bases not matched to a gene. Looked up from germline, CDR1 is MGHRA and CDR2 is YSYEKL. CDR3 DNA: TGCGCCAGCAGCCCCTTTGTTGGGGACAGAGGAAACACCATATATTTT. Protein: CASSPFVGDRGNTIYF.

The J gene is TRBJ2-2, the V gene TRBV4-1; D gene ambiguous. The ends were cut back, 1 base at V and 0 bases at J, with 6 bases in the middle. Germline loops: CDR1 MGHRA, CDR2 YSYEKL. This CDR3 is built from 15 residues. In DNA, the CDR3 is TGCGCCAGCAGCCAAGGCCACGCGAACACCGGGGAGCTGTTTTTT. It is translated as CASSQGHANTGELFF.

The chain recombines TRBV7-6 with TRBJ2-7, with 7 bases matching TRBD1. The germline V gene encodes CDR1 SGHVS and CDR2 FNYEAQ. The trim removed 5 bases at V and 2 bases at J, leaving 9 bases unmatched. The CDR3 is made up of 15 amino acids. In DNA form, the CDR3 reads TGTGCCAGCAGCGTAACCGGGACAGCTGCCTACGAGCAGTACTTC. Translated: CASSVTGTAAYEQYF.